Each of the 6 T cell receptor beta chains below was sequenced from the same sample in a study of immune evolution from preneoplasia to lung adenocarcinoma. Here immunoSEQ multiplex PCR was the method, and the copy in TCRdb shows in-frame clones only, minus some. The sample consists of some 9,100 clones, 70% to 85% of them appearing once. The sample taken for sequencing was FFPE lung adenocarcinoma in situ tissue. All receptors come from a person between 60 and 79 years old with lung adenocarcinoma.

V is TRBV5-1 and J is TRBJ2-3, with TRBD2 matching 10 bases. The germline gives CDR1 SGHRS, CDR2 YFSETQ. J gave up 3 bases and V 4 bases, and 11 bases lay outside the gene matches. The CDR3 is 17 residues long. Written as DNA, the CDR3 is TGCGCCAGCAGCCCCGGGCAGCGGGGGGGCTGGACAGATACGCAGTATTTT. It is translated as CASSPGQRGGWTDTQYF.

This clone showed up just a few times. The chain has TRBV6-6 and TRBJ1-1; D ambiguous. This CDR3 comprises 13 residues. Trimming shortened V by 6 bases and J by 3 bases, and 11 bases separated the two germline ends. Germline values: CDR1 MNHNY, CDR2 SVGAGI (reference sequence). The chain's CDR3 is CASSGLGYTEAFF. As DNA, the CDR3 is TGTGCCAGCAGCGGCCTCGGTTACACTGAAGCTTTCTTT.

CDR3 sequence (DNA): TGTGCCAGCACCGGCAGGGTGCCCAGCGAGCAGTACTTC. Its translation is CASTGRVPSEQYF. The rearrangement joins TRBV28 to TRBJ2-7; tentatively, D is TRBD1 (5 bases). Trimming left V 7 bases short and J 6 bases short, with 16 bases between. In germline, CDR1 is MDHEN, CDR2 SYDVKM. This CDR3 has 13 amino acids.

J is TRBJ2-3 and V is TRBV5-6, with 9 bases matching TRBD2. The CDR3 extends over 15 amino acids. The V gene end was trimmed by 4 bases and the J gene end by 2 bases; junction bases not matched to a gene: 5. Germline CDR1 reads SGHDT; CDR2 reads YYEEEE. This CDR3 reads CASSLSGGVTDTQYF. CDR3 DNA sequence: TGTGCCAGCAGCCTTAGCGGGGGAGTCACAGATACGCAGTATTTT.

This clone is medium-sized by share. The chain combines TRBV10-2 with TRBJ1-2; D not resolved. This CDR3 region has 13 residues. Looked up from germline, CDR1 is WSHSY and CDR2 is SAAADI. The V and J ends lost 0 bases and 3 bases respectively, with 5 bases between them. The CDR3 loop is CASSESRYYGYTF. Here the CDR3 DNA reads TGCGCCAGCAGTGAGTCAAGATACTATGGCTACACCTTC.

The J gene is TRBJ2-7, the V gene TRBV5-5, with D possibly matching TRBD1 (6 bases). The V gene lost 0 bases and the J gene lost 9 bases, with 19 bases spanning the gap. Germline CDR1 and CDR2: SGHKS and YYEKEE (reference sequence). The CDR3 loop spans 15 amino acids. The CDR3, as DNA: TGTGCCAGCAGCTTGGAACAGGGCCTCCGGACGAGGCAGTACTTC. Amino acids: CASSLEQGLRTRQYF. Based on the CDR3 plus reference TRBV5-5 and TRBJ2-7, the full variable domain is DAGVTQSPTHLIKTRGQQVTLRCSPISGHKSVSWYQQVLGQGPQFIFQYYEKEERGRGNFPDRFSARQFPNYSSELNVNALLLGDSALYLCASSLEQGLRTRQYFGPGTRLTVT.